One sample yielded the 4 T cell receptor beta chains listed below, sequenced in a study of T cells in Graves' hyperthyroidism and ophthalmopathy. There were TCR beta CDR3 regions amplified from RNA transcripts. The HTBI primer set served for first-round RT-PCR of the TCR CDR3. TCRdb reprocessed the multiplex PCR reads via MiXCR and lists one record per CDR3 protein. The table has 490,000 or so distinct CDR3 sequences, less than 25% seen once; the top ten hold approximately 54%. Specimen: blood. The origin of the receptors is a woman between 70 and 85 years old with Graves' ophthalmopathy.

This clonotype was recorded a few times. The chain is built from TRBV6-1 and TRBJ2-2; the D gene is possibly TRBD2 (6 bases). V was clipped by 8 bases and J by 4 bases, with 11 bases between them. Germline V CDR1 and CDR2: MNHNS, SASEGT. The CDR3 runs 13 residues. The CDR3 is CASQRRGTGELFF. CDR3 coding DNA: TGTGCCAGCCAAAGGAGGGGCACCGGGGAGCTGTTTTTT.

This clonotype has a handful of counts. The chain recombines TRBV3-1 with TRBJ2-1, with D possibly matching TRBD2 (5 bases). The CDR3 is 14 amino acids. V shed 6 bases and J shed 10 bases, with 19 bases lying between them. CDR1 and CDR2 from the germline V gene are LGHDT and YNNKEL (reference sequence). Written as DNA, the CDR3 is TGTGCCAGCAGACTGGACTGGGGATCGGGAGAGCAGTTCTTC. Residues: CASRLDWGSGEQFF.

The sample holds a few counts of this clonotype. The chain uses TRBV7-9 and TRBJ2-1, with a tentative D call TRBD2 (6 bases). V was cut by 2 bases and J by 5 bases, with 13 bases left in between. CDR1 and CDR2 from the germline V gene are SEHNR and FQNEAQ (reference sequence). This CDR3 is built from 15 residues. The CDR3 bases are TGTGCCAGCAGCTTAACAGGCGGGGTTGACAATGAGCAGTTCTTC. Translating it yields CASSLTGGVDNEQFF. Together with reference TRBV7-9 and TRBJ2-1, the CDR3 gives the full variable domain: DTGVSQNPRHKITKRGQNVTFRCDPISEHNRLYWYRQTLGQGPEFLTYFQNEAQLEKSRLLSDRFSAERPKGSFSTLEIQRTEQGDSAMYLCASSLTGGVDNEQFFGPGTRLTVL.

This clonotype was recorded many times. V gene TRBV7-3 combines with J gene TRBJ2-2; 9 positions match TRBD1. Looked up from germline, CDR1 is SGHTA and CDR2 is FQGTGA. With V trimmed by 5 bases and J by 4 bases, 11 bases remained unmatched. The CDR3 consists of 17 residues. The chain's CDR3 is CASSPAGTGRATGELFF. CDR3 bases: TGTGCCAGCAGCCCGGCCGGGACAGGGCGGGCCACCGGGGAGCTGTTTTTT.